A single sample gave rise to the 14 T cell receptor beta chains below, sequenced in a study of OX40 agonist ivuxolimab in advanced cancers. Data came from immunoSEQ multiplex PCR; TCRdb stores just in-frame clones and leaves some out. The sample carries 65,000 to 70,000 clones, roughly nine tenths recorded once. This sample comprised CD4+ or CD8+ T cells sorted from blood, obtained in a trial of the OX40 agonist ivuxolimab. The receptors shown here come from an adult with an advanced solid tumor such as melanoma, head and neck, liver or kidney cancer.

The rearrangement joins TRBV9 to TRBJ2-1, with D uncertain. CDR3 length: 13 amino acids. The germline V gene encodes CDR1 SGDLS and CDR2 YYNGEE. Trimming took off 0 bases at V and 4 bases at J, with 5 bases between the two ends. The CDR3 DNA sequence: TGTGCCAGCAGCGTAGAAGATTACAATGAGCAGTTCTTC. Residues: CASSVEDYNEQFF.

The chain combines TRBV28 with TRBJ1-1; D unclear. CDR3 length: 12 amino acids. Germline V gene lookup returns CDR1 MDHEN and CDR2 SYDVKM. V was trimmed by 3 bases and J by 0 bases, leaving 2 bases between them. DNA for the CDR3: TGTGCCAGCAGTTTGTTGAACACTGAAGCTTTCTTT. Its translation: CASSLLNTEAFF.

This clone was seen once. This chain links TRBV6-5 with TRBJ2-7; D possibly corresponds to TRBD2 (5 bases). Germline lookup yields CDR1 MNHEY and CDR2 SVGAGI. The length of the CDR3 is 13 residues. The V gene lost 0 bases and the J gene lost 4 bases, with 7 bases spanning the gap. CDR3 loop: CASSYSRAYEQYF. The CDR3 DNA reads TGTGCCAGCAGTTACTCGAGGGCATACGAGCAGTACTTC.

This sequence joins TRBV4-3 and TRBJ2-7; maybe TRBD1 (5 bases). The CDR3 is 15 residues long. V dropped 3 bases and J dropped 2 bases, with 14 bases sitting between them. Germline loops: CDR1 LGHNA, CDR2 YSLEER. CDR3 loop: CASSQHDRGAYEQYF. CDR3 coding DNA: TGCGCCAGCAGCCAGCACGACAGAGGCGCCTACGAGCAGTACTTC.

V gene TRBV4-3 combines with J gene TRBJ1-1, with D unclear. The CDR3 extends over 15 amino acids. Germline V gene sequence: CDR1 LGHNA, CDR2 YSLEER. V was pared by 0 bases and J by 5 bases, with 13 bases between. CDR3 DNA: TGCGCCAGCAGCCAAGATCATTACCGCAGGACTGAAGCTTTCTTT. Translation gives CASSQDHYRRTEAFF.

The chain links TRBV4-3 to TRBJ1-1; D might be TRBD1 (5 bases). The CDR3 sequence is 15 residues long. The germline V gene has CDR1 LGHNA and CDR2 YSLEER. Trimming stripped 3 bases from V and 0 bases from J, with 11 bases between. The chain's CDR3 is CASSQTVIMNTEAFF. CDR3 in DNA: TGCGCCAGCAGCCAGACAGTTATCATGAACACTGAAGCTTTCTTT.

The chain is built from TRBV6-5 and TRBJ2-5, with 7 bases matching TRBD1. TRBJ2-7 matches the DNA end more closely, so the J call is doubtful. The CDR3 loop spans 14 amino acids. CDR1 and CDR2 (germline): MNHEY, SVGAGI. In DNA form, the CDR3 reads TGTGCCAGCAGTTACGCCCAGGGGGCCTACGAGCAGTACTTC. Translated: CASSYAQGAYEQYF.

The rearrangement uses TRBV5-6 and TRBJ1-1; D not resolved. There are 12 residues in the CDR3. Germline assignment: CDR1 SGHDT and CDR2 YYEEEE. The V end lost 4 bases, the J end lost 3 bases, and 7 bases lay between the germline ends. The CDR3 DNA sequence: TGTGCCAGCAGCACCACCTACACTGAAGCTTTCTTT. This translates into CASSTTYTEAFF.

The CDR3 bases are TGTGCCAGTAATACAGGGCAATCGTCAGAAGCTTTCTTT. Its translation: CASNTGQSSEAFF. V usage is TRBV19 and J usage is TRBJ1-1, with TRBD1 as a possible D gene (6 bases). The V gene's germline CDR1 is LNHDA and CDR2 SQIVND (reference sequence). The ends were cut back, 7 bases at V and 8 bases at J, with 17 bases in the middle. The CDR3 length is 13 residues.

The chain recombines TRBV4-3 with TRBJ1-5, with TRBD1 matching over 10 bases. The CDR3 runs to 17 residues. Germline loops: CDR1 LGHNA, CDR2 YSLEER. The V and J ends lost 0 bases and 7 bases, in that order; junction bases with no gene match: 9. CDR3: CASSQDMWDRGIQPQHF. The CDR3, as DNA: TGCGCCAGCAGCCAAGATATGTGGGACAGGGGAATCCAGCCCCAGCATTTT.

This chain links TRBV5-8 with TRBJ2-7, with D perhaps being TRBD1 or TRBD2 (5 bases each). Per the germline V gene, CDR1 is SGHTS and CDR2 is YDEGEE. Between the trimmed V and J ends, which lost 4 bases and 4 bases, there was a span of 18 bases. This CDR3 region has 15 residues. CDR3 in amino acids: CASSAPGRYPYEQYF. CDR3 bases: TGTGCCAGCAGCGCGCCGGGACGGTACCCATACGAGCAGTACTTC.

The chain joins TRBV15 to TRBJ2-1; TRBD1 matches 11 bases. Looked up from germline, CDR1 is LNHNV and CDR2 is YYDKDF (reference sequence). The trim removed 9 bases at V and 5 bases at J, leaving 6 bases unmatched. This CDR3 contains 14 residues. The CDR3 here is CATSEGQGDNEQFF. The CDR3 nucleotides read TGTGCCACTTCAGAGGGACAGGGGGACAATGAGCAGTTCTTC.

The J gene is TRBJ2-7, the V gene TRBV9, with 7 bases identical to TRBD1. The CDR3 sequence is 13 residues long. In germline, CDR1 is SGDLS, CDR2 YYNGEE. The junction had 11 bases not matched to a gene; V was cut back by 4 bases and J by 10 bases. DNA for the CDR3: TGTGCCAGCAGCTCACACGAGGGGGCCGATCAGTACTTC. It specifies CASSSHEGADQYF.

DNA for the CDR3: TGTGCCAGCAGCCCTACTTCAGCGGGAGGTGATACGCAGTATTTT. Translating it yields CASSPTSAGGDTQYF. This rearrangement joins TRBV6-6 to TRBJ2-3; 9 positions agree with TRBD2. Trimming cost V 6 bases and J 6 bases; bases outside gene matches: 10. The CDR3 sequence is 15 residues long. CDR1 and CDR2 from the germline V gene are MNHNY and SVGAGI (reference sequence).